Included here is one T cell receptor beta chain sequence, with context. Its target is unknown. The sample is drawn from a study of PD-1 blockade in classical Hodgkin lymphoma. Time point reported: cycle 4 day 1 (C4D1), after 6 weeks of nivolumab. Relapse after autologous stem cell transplantation occurred in every patient, and brentuximab vedotin exposure varied. General study points: Lower baseline TCR diversity was reported for newly diagnosed patients than for healthy donors.

Sequenced by immunoSEQ multiplex PCR; TCRdb stores in-frame clones only, minus some. The data contain some 96,000 clones, about 93% of them singletons. Germline CDR1 is LNHDA and CDR2 is SQIVND (reference sequence). The germline V and J ends were trimmed by 4 bases and 2 bases, with 1 base remaining between them. The CDR3 consists of 11 residues. Sequences were derived from peripheral blood mononuclear cells (PBMCs), sampled before the fourth cycle of nivolumab. The gene calls are TRBV19 and TRBJ2-3, with D uncertain. This receptor was obtained from a human donor with classical Hodgkin lymphoma. CDR3 sequence: CASSNTDTQYF. As DNA, the CDR3 is TGTGCCAGTAGTAACACAGATACGCAGTATTTT.